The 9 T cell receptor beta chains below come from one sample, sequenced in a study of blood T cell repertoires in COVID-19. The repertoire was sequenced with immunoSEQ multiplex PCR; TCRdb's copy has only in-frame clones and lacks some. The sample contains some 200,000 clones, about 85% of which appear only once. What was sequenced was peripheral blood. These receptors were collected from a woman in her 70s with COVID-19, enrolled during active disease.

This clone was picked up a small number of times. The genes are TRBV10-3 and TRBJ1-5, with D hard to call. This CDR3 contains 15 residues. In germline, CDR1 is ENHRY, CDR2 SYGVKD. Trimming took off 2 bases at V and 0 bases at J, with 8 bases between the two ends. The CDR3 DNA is TGTGCCATCAGTGAGGGGAGAGATAGCAATCAGCCCCAGCATTTT. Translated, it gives CAISEGRDSNQPQHF.

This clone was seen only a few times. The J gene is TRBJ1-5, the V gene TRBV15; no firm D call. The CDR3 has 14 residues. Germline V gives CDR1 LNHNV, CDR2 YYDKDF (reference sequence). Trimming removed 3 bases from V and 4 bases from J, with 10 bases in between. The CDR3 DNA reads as TGTGCCACCAGCAGGATGGGAGGGAATCAGCCCCAGCATTTT. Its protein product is CATSRMGGNQPQHF.

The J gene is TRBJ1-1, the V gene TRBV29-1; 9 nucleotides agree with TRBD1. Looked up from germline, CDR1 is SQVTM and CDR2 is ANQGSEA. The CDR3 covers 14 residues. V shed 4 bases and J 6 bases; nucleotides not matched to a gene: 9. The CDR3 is CSVGENRGRPEAFF. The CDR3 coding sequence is TGCAGCGTTGGAGAGAACAGGGGGCGCCCTGAAGCTTTCTTT. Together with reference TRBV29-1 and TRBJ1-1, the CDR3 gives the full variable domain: SAVISQKPSRDICQRGTSLTIQCQVDSQVTMMFWYRQQPGQSLTLIATANQGSEATYESGFVIDKFPISRPNLTFSTLTVSNMSPEDSSIYLCSVGENRGRPEAFFGQGTRLTVV.

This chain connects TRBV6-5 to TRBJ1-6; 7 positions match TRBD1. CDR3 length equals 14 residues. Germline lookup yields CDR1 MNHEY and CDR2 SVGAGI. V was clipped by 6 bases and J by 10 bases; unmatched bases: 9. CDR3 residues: CASRDINRGSPLHF. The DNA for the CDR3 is TGTGCCAGCAGAGATATAAACAGGGGCTCACCCCTCCACTTT.

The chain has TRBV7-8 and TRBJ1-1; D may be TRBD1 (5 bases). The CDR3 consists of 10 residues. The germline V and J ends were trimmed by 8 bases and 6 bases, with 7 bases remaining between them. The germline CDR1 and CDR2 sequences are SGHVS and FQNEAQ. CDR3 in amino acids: CASRGAEAFF. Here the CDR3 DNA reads TGTGCCAGCCGGGGGGCTGAAGCTTTCTTT.

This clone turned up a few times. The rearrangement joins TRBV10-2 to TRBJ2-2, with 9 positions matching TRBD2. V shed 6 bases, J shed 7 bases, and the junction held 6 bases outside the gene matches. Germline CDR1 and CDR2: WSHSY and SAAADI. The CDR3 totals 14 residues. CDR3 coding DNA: TGCGCCAGCAGAGGACTAGCGCTCAACGGGGAGCTGTTTTTT. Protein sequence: CASRGLALNGELFF.

CDR3 sequence reads: CASSPRGNTEAFF. For the CDR3, the DNA is TGTGCCAGCTCACCCAGGGGGAACACTGAAGCTTTCTTT. The V call is TRBV18, the J call TRBJ1-1; D may be TRBD1 (6 bases). The V end was cut by 3 bases, the J end by 1 base, with 6 bases between. The CDR3 runs 13 residues. Germline values: CDR1 KGHSH, CDR2 LQKENI.

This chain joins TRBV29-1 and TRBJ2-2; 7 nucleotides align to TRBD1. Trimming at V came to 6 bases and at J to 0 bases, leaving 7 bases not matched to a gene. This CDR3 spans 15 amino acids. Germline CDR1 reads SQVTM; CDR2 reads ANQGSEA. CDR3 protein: CSVGPGTANTGELFF. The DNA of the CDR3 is TGCAGCGTCGGCCCCGGGACAGCGAACACCGGGGAGCTGTTTTTT.

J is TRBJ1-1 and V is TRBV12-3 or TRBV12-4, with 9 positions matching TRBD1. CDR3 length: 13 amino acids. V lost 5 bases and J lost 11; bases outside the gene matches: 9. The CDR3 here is CASSPWTGVVAFF. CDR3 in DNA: TGTGCCAGCAGTCCCTGGACAGGGGTGGTCGCTTTCTTT.